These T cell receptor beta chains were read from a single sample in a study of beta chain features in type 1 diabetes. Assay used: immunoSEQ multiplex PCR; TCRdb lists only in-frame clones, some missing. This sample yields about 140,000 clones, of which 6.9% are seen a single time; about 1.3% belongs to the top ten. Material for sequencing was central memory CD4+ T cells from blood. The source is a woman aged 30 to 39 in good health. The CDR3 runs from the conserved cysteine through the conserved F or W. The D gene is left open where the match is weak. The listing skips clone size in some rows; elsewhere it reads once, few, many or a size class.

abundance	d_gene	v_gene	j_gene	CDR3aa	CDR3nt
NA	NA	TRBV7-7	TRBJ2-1	CASSVTNYNEQFF	TGTGCTAGCAGCGTAACTAATTACAATGAGCAGTTCTTC
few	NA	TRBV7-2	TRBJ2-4	CASSLSPEVNIQYF	TGTGCCAGCAGCTTGTCCCCGGAGGTAAACATTCAGTACTTC
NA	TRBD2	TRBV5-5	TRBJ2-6	CASTPGLAVFSGANVLTF	TGTGCCAGCACCCCGGGACTAGCGGTTTTCTCTGGGGCCAACGTCCTGACTTTC
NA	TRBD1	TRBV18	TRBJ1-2	CASSSGQGVRGYTF	TGTGCCAGCTCATCGGGACAGGGGGTACGGGGCTACACCTTC
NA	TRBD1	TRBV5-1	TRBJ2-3	CASSPPTGTVGDTQYF	TGCGCCAGCAGCCCGCCCACCGGGACAGTGGGAGATACGCAGTATTTT
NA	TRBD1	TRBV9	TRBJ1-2	CASSVDPTGGYHGYTF	TGTGCCAGCAGCGTAGATCCGACAGGGGGATATCATGGCTACACCTTC
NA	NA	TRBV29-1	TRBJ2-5	CSVVRIFQETQYF	TGCAGCGTTGTGCGGATCTTCCAAGAGACCCAGTACTTC
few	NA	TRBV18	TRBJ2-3	CASSPSVASEVFTDTQYF	TGTGCCAGCTCACCATCGGTAGCTAGCGAAGTCTTCACAGATACGCAGTATTTT
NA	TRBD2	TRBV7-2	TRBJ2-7	CASSLGTSASYEQYF	TGTGCCAGCAGCTTAGGGACTAGCGCCTCCTACGAGCAGTACTTC
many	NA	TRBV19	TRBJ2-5	CASSTGGDSQTQYF	TGTGCCAGTAGCACAGGCGGGGACAGTCAGACCCAGTACTTC
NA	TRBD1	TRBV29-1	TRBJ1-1	CSVAQGADTEAFF	TGCAGCGTCGCACAGGGGGCAGACACTGAAGCTTTCTTT
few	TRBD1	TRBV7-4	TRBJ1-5	CASSCRTGRHYSNQPQHF	TGTGCCAGCAGCTGTCGGACAGGGAGACATTATAGCAATCAGCCCCAGCATTTT
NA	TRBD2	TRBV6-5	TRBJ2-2	CASRSGRAITGELFF	TGTGCCAGTCGGAGCGGGAGGGCAATCACCGGGGAGCTGTTTTTT
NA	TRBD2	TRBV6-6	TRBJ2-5	CASRNPSGLETQYF	TGTGCCAGCAGAAACCCTAGCGGGCTAGAGACCCAGTACTTC
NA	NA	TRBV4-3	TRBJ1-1	CASSQDRPNTEAFF	TGCGCCAGCAGCCAGGACAGACCGAACACTGAAGCTTTCTTT
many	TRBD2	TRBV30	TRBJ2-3	CAFSRGGGSTDTQYF	TGTGCCTTTTCCCGCGGGGGGGGGAGCACAGATACGCAGTATTTT
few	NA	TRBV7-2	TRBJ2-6	CASGYRPSGANVLTF	TGTGCCAGCGGGTACAGGCCCTCTGGGGCCAACGTCCTGACTTTC
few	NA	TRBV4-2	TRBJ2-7	CASSPAGVDEQYF	TGTGCCAGCAGCCCGGCAGGGGTGGACGAGCAGTACTTC
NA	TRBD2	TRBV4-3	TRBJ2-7	CASSQGLTGGAYEQYF	TGCGCCAGCAGCCAAGGCTTAACGGGAGGGGCCTACGAGCAGTACTTC
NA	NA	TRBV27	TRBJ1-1	CASSLFGSTEAFF	TGTGCCAGCAGTTTATTTGGGAGCACTGAAGCTTTCTTT
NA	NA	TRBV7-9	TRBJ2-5	CASSFPTGLETQYF	TGTGCCAGCAGCTTCCCGACAGGTTTGGAGACCCAGTACTTC
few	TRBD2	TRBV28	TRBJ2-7	CASSSTSGSPYEQYF	TGTGCCAGCAGTTCCACTAGCGGGAGCCCCTACGAGCAGTACTTC
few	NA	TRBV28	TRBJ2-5	CASSLRGNQETQYF	TGTGCCAGCAGTTTAAGGGGGAACCAAGAGACCCAGTACTTC
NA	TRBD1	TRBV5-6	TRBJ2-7	CASSMTGATYEQYF	TGTGCCAGCAGCATGACAGGGGCTACCTACGAGCAGTACTTC
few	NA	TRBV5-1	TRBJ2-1	CASTYNEQFF	TGCGCCAGTACCTACAATGAGCAGTTCTTC
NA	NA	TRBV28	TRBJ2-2	CVCERDTGELFF	TGTGTCTGCGAGCGGGACACCGGGGAGCTGTTTTTT
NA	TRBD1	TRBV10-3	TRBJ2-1	CAIRPTTGAAEQFF	TGTGCCATCAGGCCGACTACAGGGGCCGCTGAGCAGTTCTTC
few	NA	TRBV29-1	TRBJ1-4	CSVEDGGGDEKLFF	TGCAGCGTTGAAGATGGGGGGGGCGATGAAAAACTGTTTTTT
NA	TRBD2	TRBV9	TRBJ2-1	CASRPGLAPYNEQFF	TGTGCCAGCAGACCGGGACTAGCGCCTTACAATGAGCAGTTCTTC
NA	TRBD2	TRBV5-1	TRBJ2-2	CASRQREDGGELFF	TGCGCCAGCAGGCAGCGGGAGGATGGCGGGGAGCTGTTTTTT
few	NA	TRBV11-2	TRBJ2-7	CASSLDVRSGEQYF	TGTGCCAGCAGCTTAGATGTACGGTCCGGGGAGCAGTACTTC
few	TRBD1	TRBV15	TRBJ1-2	CATSRANRGQDLGYTF	TGTGCCACCAGCAGGGCAAATAGGGGACAGGACCTTGGCTACACCTTC
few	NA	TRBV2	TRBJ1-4	CASLRGANEKLFF	TGTGCCAGCTTGCGGGGAGCTAATGAAAAACTGTTTTTT
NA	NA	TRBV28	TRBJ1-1	CASRTPGVSSNTEAFF	TGTGCCAGCCGAACGCCGGGGGTCAGTTCGAACACTGAAGCTTTCTTT
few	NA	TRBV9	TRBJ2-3	CASSVSLYGDTQYF	TGTGCCAGCAGCGTCTCTCTCTATGGAGATACGCAGTATTTT
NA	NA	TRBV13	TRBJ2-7	CASSLTAQGNEQYF	TGTGCCAGCAGCTTAACAGCACAAGGCAACGAGCAGTACTTC
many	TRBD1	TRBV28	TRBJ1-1	CASSSRTGNTEAFF	TGTGCCAGCAGTTCCAGGACAGGGAACACTGAAGCTTTCTTT
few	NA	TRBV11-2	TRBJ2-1	CASSLSEGVAYNEQFF	TGTGCCAGCAGCTTAAGTGAGGGGGTCGCCTACAATGAGCAGTTCTTC